This T cell receptor beta chain was identified during a study of T cell repertoires in cytomegalovirus infection. Trimming removed 5 bases at V and 0 bases at J, with 13 bases between. CDR3 length: 16 amino acids. Germline V gives CDR1 KGHDR, CDR2 SFDVKD. TCRdb called the reads again in MiXCR, with one record for every CDR3 protein. The repertoire has 250,000 to 300,000 distinct CDR3 sequences, about 25% of them found once; the top ten carry approximately 15%. Study-level findings and limits: Within the response measured ex vivo, HLA-C-restricted CMV-specific TCR beta clonotypes were dominant.

Comment on this clonotype: Its antigen is unidentified.

V gene TRBV24-1 combines with J gene TRBJ2-1; possible D gene TRBD2, 6 bases. This receptor was taken from a human donor in good health (CMV status not recorded). Some clones in this sample may be carry-over from other donors' samples. Material for sequencing was PBMCs. CDR3 bases: TGTGCCACCAGTGTGCCGATCGGGAGCTCCTACAATGAGCAGTTCTTC. It is translated as CATSVPIGSSYNEQFF.